The sequence of this TCR beta chain was determined in a study of blood T cells in healthy people across ages. Primers used in a second PCR of roughly 7 to 11 cycles were a sample-barcoded 5' primer and a J-beta primer mix. TCRdb called the 5' RACE reads again in MiXCR, with one record for every CDR3 protein. The data hold 660,000 or so distinct CDR3 sequences, with around three fifths observed a single time. Collection of 8.5 to 10 milliliters of peripheral blood was performed for each donor. Only one count was recorded for this clonotype. Germline CDR1 MNHEY, CDR2 SVGAGI. V dropped 8 bases and J dropped 9; count of bases not matched to a gene: 11. The length of the CDR3 is 13 residues.

Material for sequencing was blood. The chain recombines TRBV6-5 with TRBJ2-7; 9 positions agree with TRBD2. The TCR originated in a man aged 60 to 69 in good health. The DNA of the CDR3 is TGTGCCAGCGGCGGGACTAGCATCGACCGGCAGTACTTC. Protein sequence: CASGGTSIDRQYF.